The 32 T cell receptor beta chains reported below all come from one sample, sequenced in a study of beta chain features in type 1 diabetes. Findings of the study overall: Within each of all four CD4+ subsets, Type 1 diabetes patients had TCRB CDR3s that were moderately but significantly shorter.

Their cognate antigens are unknown. Expressed TCRB transcripts were sequenced because the isolated RNA had all been reverse transcribed beforehand. Data came from immunoSEQ multiplex PCR; TCRdb stores just in-frame clones and leaves some out. The sample yields 250,000 to 350,000 clones, more than 13% seen once. The sample taken for sequencing was naive CD4+ T cells from blood. The receptor set was obtained from a man under 40 with type 1 diabetes.

The rearrangement uses TRBV28 and TRBJ2-1; the match to TRBD2 covers 7 bases. This CDR3 contains 14 residues. Germline V gene sequence: CDR1 MDHEN, CDR2 SYDVKM. V trimming: 5 bases; J trimming: 10 bases; junction bases outside the gene matches: 11. For the CDR3, the DNA is TGTGCCAGCAGTCTGGTTGGGGGAGGGATAGAGCAGTTCTTC. Residues: CASSLVGGGIEQFF.

This sequence joins TRBV5-1 and TRBJ2-3, with 7 bases that match TRBD1. CDR1 and CDR2 (germline): SGHRS, YFSETQ. J was trimmed by 0 bases and V by 4 bases; bases with no gene match: 5. This CDR3 is 15 amino acids long. CDR3 nucleotide sequence: TGCGCCAGCAGCACTGGACAGGCCAGCACAGATACGCAGTATTTT. This translates into CASSTGQASTDTQYF. Variable domain in full (rest from reference TRBV5-1 and TRBJ2-3): KAGVTQTPRYLIKTRGQQVTLSCSPISGHRSVSWYQQTPGQGLQFLFEYFSETQRNKGNFPGRFSGRQFSNSRSEMNVSTLELGDSALYLCASSTGQASTDTQYFGPGTRLTVL.

In this sample, this clone turned up a few times. The V and J genes are TRBV5-1 and TRBJ2-5; weak D call: TRBD2 (6 bases). Germline V gene sequence: CDR1 SGHRS, CDR2 YFSETQ. The CDR3 contains 15 residues. The V end was cut by 3 bases, the J end by 2 bases, with 14 bases between. CDR3 sequence reads: CASSWNPGVQETQYF. The CDR3 DNA is TGCGCCAGCAGCTGGAACCCGGGAGTTCAAGAGACCCAGTACTTC.

This clone was seen a handful of times. The J gene is TRBJ1-5, the V gene TRBV19; no firm D call. Germline V CDR1 and CDR2: LNHDA, SQIVND (reference sequence). CDR3 length: 14 residues. Trimming took 2 bases from V and 6 from J, leaving 11 bases between them. The CDR3 DNA reads TGTGCCAGTAGTATATCAGCCAGAGGTCAGCCCCAGCATTTT. Amino acids: CASSISARGQPQHF.

This clone occurred a few times. V is TRBV9 and J is TRBJ2-1, with D possibly matching TRBD2 (5 bases). Looked up from germline, CDR1 is SGDLS and CDR2 is YYNGEE. Trimming removed 4 bases at V and 1 base at J, with 15 bases between. The CDR3 extends over 16 amino acids. The CDR3 coding sequence is TGTGCCAGCAGCCCTCGTTTAGGGAGTTCCTACAATGAGCAGTTCTTC. It is translated as CASSPRLGSSYNEQFF. Using reference TRBV9 and TRBJ2-1 for the parts outside the CDR3, the full variable domain is DSGVTQTPKHLITATGQRVTLRCSPRSGDLSVYWYQQSLDQGLQFLIQYYNGEERAKGNILERFSAQQFPDLHSELNLSSLELGDSALYFCASSPRLGSSYNEQFFGPGTRLTVL.

In regard to this clone: This same CDR3 is encoded by further DNA sequences in the sample. The rearrangement joins TRBV27 to TRBJ1-5; D possibly corresponds to TRBD1 (6 bases). Germline CDR1 and CDR2: MNHEY and SMNVEV (reference sequence). Trimming left V 6 bases short and J 0 bases short, with 12 bases between. This CDR3 is built from 15 residues. In nucleotides, the CDR3 is TGTGCCAGCAGCTTAAGCAGGGGTAGCAATCAGCCCCAGCATTTT. This sequence encodes CASSLSRGSNQPQHF.

A few counts support this clone. The rearrangement joins TRBV5-1 to TRBJ2-1; 15 bases are a match to TRBD2. V lost 4 bases, J lost 9 bases, and 8 bases stayed unmatched. This CDR3 has 16 amino acids. Germline CDR1 SGHRS, CDR2 YFSETQ. The CDR3 is CASSPPGTSGRSEQFF. CDR3 nucleotide sequence: TGCGCCAGCAGCCCGCCCGGGACTAGCGGGAGGAGTGAGCAGTTCTTC.

The rearrangement links TRBV10-3 to TRBJ2-3; maybe TRBD2 (6 bases). The CDR3 has 13 residues. Germline V gene sequence: CDR1 ENHRY, CDR2 SYGVKD. Trimming removed 11 bases at V and 0 bases at J, with 12 bases between. The CDR3: CASSGPSTDTQYF. The DNA of the CDR3 is TGTGCCTCCAGCGGGCCTAGCACAGATACGCAGTATTTT.

The J gene is TRBJ2-1, the V gene TRBV5-4, with unresolved D. The CDR3 is 13 residues long. CDR1 and CDR2 (germline): SGHNT, YYREEE (reference sequence). V was cut by 4 bases and J by 7 bases, with 12 bases left in between. Here the CDR3 DNA reads TGTGCCAGCAGCCCAAGACTGGGTAATGAGCAGTTCTTC. It codes for CASSPRLGNEQFF. Complete variable domain (other parts from reference TRBV5-4 and TRBJ2-1): ETGVTQSPTHLIKTRGQQVTLRCSSQSGHNTVSWYQQALGQGPQFIFQYYREEENGRGNFPPRFSGLQFPNYSSELNVNALELDDSALYLCASSPRLGNEQFFGPGTRLTVL.

The CDR3 loop is CASSIDVNNYGYTF. The CDR3 nucleotides are TGCGCCAGCAGCATAGATGTCAACAACTATGGCTACACCTTC. This chain uses TRBV5-1 with TRBJ1-2; D not resolved. Germline V gives CDR1 SGHRS, CDR2 YFSETQ. The CDR3 loop spans 14 amino acids. Trimming removed 4 bases at V and 2 bases at J, with 12 bases between.

The V call is TRBV11-2, the J call TRBJ2-1; 8 bases align to TRBD1. Germline V gene lookup returns CDR1 SGHAT and CDR2 FQNNGV. Trimming removed 5 bases from V and 9 bases from J; junction bases left unmatched: 6. The CDR3 loop spans 13 amino acids. CDR3 sequence reads: CASSLRQGTEQFF. CDR3 bases: TGTGCCAGCAGCCTGAGACAGGGGACTGAGCAGTTCTTC.

This chain links TRBV28 with TRBJ2-1; 9 positions agree with TRBD2. The germline V gene encodes CDR1 MDHEN and CDR2 SYDVKM. The CDR3 spans 17 residues. Trimming removed 5 bases from V and 8 bases from J; junction bases left unmatched: 16. The DNA of the CDR3 is TGTGCCAGCAGTATCCTAATGGGGGCGGGAGGGCCTCATGAGCAGTTCTTC. Translation: CASSILMGAGGPHEQFF.

V is TRBV28 and J is TRBJ2-1, with 13 positions matching TRBD2. V was clipped by 4 bases and J by 0 bases; unmatched bases: 18. Germline loops: CDR1 MDHEN, CDR2 SYDVKM. The CDR3 extends over 22 amino acids. This chain's CDR3 is CASSSPLKTSGRARFSYNEQFF. The CDR3 DNA is TGTGCCAGCAGTTCCCCCCTTAAAACTAGCGGGAGGGCCCGGTTCTCCTACAATGAGCAGTTCTTC.

The table lists this clone with a few counts. This sequence joins TRBV9 and TRBJ1-1; D not resolved. CDR1 and CDR2 (germline): SGDLS, YYNGEE. CDR3 length equals 11 residues. Trimming left V 3 bases short and J 3 bases short, with 3 bases between. The CDR3 DNA follows: TGTGCCAGCAGCGCCGACACTGAAGCTTTCTTT. This codes for CASSADTEAFF.

The chain has TRBV28 and TRBJ2-1; D is perhaps TRBD2 (5 bases). CDR3 length: 16 amino acids. Germline V gene sequence: CDR1 MDHEN, CDR2 SYDVKM. With 8 bases removed from V and 6 bases from J, the gap between germline ends came to 23 bases. CDR3 coding DNA: TGTGCCAGCTCCGGAGGTAATCATGGGTTAAGCAATGAGCAGTTCTTC. Translating it yields CASSGGNHGLSNEQFF.

The chain is built from TRBV30 and TRBJ2-7, with a possible D match to TRBD1 (6 bases). V was cut by 5 bases and J by 7 bases, with 21 bases left in between. The germline gives CDR1 GTSNPN, CDR2 SVGIG (reference sequence). The CDR3 contains 14 residues. The CDR3 reads CAWGSGYGRGEQYF. The CDR3 nucleotides are TGTGCCTGGGGGTCTGGATATGGAAGGGGGGAGCAGTACTTC.

The V and J genes are TRBV7-9 and TRBJ2-3; 11 positions match TRBD2. From germline, CDR1 is SEHNR and CDR2 FQNEAQ (reference sequence). V gave up 6 bases and J gave up 2 bases; unmatched junction bases: 7. The CDR3 is 16 amino acids. The CDR3 sequence: CASSRLAGLSTDTQYF. The DNA of the CDR3 is TGTGCCAGCAGTCGACTAGCGGGACTATCCACAGATACGCAGTATTTT.

This clone was seen more than once but under ten times. Other DNA sequences of this sample code for an identical CDR3. This chain links TRBV9 with TRBJ2-3, with unresolved D. Trimming shortened V by 0 bases and J by 0 bases, and 5 bases separated the two germline ends. Germline values: CDR1 SGDLS, CDR2 YYNGEE. This CDR3 spans 14 amino acids. The CDR3 DNA follows: TGTGCCAGCAGCGTAGCTACTAGCACAGATACGCAGTATTTT. Protein sequence: CASSVATSTDTQYF.

This clone turned up a few times. This sequence joins TRBV18 and TRBJ2-7; unclear D gene. Germline V lookup: CDR1 KGHSH, CDR2 LQKENI. CDR3 length: 12 residues. V dropped 3 bases and J dropped 7 bases, with 10 bases sitting between them. CDR3 loop: CASSPEPREQYF. The CDR3 region has the DNA TGTGCCAGCTCACCTGAGCCGAGAGAGCAGTACTTC. Combining the CDR3 with reference TRBV18 and TRBJ2-7 gives the whole variable domain NAGVMQNPRHLVRRRGQEARLRCSPMKGHSHVYWYRQLPEEGLKFMVYLQKENIIDESGMPKERFSAEFPKEGPSILRIQQVVRGDSAAYFCASSPEPREQYFGPGTRLTVT.

In the case of this clone: The sample carries other DNA sequences with the same CDR3. The rearrangement links TRBV18 to TRBJ2-7; D call uncertain. The CDR3 consists of 12 residues. V was shortened by 3 bases and J by 1 base, with 4 bases between the two germline ends. Looked up from germline, CDR1 is KGHSH and CDR2 is LQKENI. DNA of the CDR3: TGTGCCAGCTCACCCTCGTCCTACGAGCAGTACTTC. Protein product: CASSPSSYEQYF.

Remarks on this clone: Sequence at one end of the junction differs from germline and may be a read error. The gene calls are TRBV28 and TRBJ2-1; 7 nucleotides agree with TRBD2. The CDR3 spans 14 residues. The germline gives CDR1 MDHEN, CDR2 SYDVKM. CDR3 DNA: TGTGCCAGTAGTTCGGCAGGGCGGGAGCATGAGCAGTTCTTC. It translates to CASSSAGREHEQFF.

V is TRBV6-6 and J is TRBJ2-1, with 8 bases identical to TRBD2. The V and J ends lost 2 bases and 6 bases, in that order; junction bases with no gene match: 9. CDR1 and CDR2 (germline): MNHNY, SVGAGI (reference sequence). CDR3 length equals 16 residues. In nucleotides, the CDR3 is TGTGCCAGCAGTTACCAGTTGGGGGCGGGGGGCAATGAGCAGTTCTTC. It translates to CASSYQLGAGGNEQFF.

In its sample, this clone was seen a few times. The CDR3 nucleotides read TGTGCCAGCAGTTACGGACAGGGCCAAAAACTGTTTTTT. The encoded protein is CASSYGQGQKLFF. The chain couples TRBV27 to TRBJ1-4; 8 nucleotides match TRBD1. With V trimmed by 4 bases and J by 9 bases, 4 bases remained unmatched. The germline gives CDR1 MNHEY, CDR2 SMNVEV (reference sequence). This CDR3 has 13 amino acids.

The gene calls are TRBV30 and TRBJ2-5; weak D call: TRBD1 (6 bases). The J call may be mistaken, given a closer DNA end match to TRBJ2-7. Germline V lookup: CDR1 GTSNPN, CDR2 SVGIG (reference sequence). The CDR3 totals 11 residues. As DNA, the CDR3 is TGTGCCTGCGCACAGGGTGGCGAGCAGTACTTC. Amino acid sequence: CACAQGGEQYF.

CDR3 region: CSLKGLGRSHEQFF. The CDR3 bases are TGCAGCCTGAAGGGACTAGGTCGCTCCCATGAGCAGTTCTTC. This chain uses TRBV29-1 with TRBJ2-1; 8 nucleotides agree with TRBD2. The CDR3 loop spans 14 amino acids. In germline, CDR1 is SQVTM, CDR2 ANQGSEA. J was trimmed by 8 bases and V by 8 bases; bases with no gene match: 14.

This clone came up a few times. V gene TRBV29-1 combines with J gene TRBJ1-2, with TRBD1 identical over 7 bases. CDR3 length: 13 amino acids. Unmatched junction bases numbered 6, after V lost 6 bases and J lost 2 bases. CDR1 is SQVTM and CDR2 is ANQGSEA in the germline V gene. For the CDR3, the DNA is TGCAGCGTCTCGACAGGGCCGAACTATGGCTACACCTTC. As protein: CSVSTGPNYGYTF. Filled out from reference TRBV29-1 and TRBJ1-2, the complete variable domain reads SAVISQKPSRDICQRGTSLTIQCQVDSQVTMMFWYRQQPGQSLTLIATANQGSEATYESGFVIDKFPISRPNLTFSTLTVSNMSPEDSSIYLCSVSTGPNYGYTFGSGTRLTVV.

This clone was counted only a few times. The CDR3 DNA sequence: TGTGCCAGCAGCTTAGATCCCGACGGGGAAGCTTTCTTT. This codes for CASSLDPDGEAFF. V is TRBV7-2 and J is TRBJ1-1; D not resolved. Trimming shortened V by 1 base and J by 8 bases, and 11 bases separated the two germline ends. The germline CDR1 and CDR2 sequences are SGHTA and FQGNSA. The CDR3 length is 13 residues.

The CDR3 bases are TGTGCCAGCAGTTACGGTGGGACAGGGGGTTATGGCTACACCTTC. Amino acids: CASSYGGTGGYGYTF. The chain combines TRBV6-5 with TRBJ1-2, with TRBD1 matching over 11 bases. J lost 5 bases, V lost 2 bases, and 4 bases had no gene match. The V gene's germline CDR1 is MNHEY and CDR2 SVGAGI. CDR3 length: 15 amino acids.

This clone came up a few times. The J gene is TRBJ2-3, the V gene TRBV6-5, with 8 bases that match TRBD2. The trim removed 7 bases at V and 3 bases at J, leaving 6 bases unmatched. The CDR3 sequence is 14 residues long. The V gene's germline CDR1 is MNHEY and CDR2 SVGAGI. The CDR3 is CASTPGGGTDTQYF. The CDR3 coding sequence is TGTGCCAGCACGCCCGGGGGGGGTACAGATACGCAGTATTTT.

A few counts support this clone. The rearrangement joins TRBV10-3 to TRBJ1-4; D not certain. CDR3 size: 14 residues. Looked up from germline, CDR1 is ENHRY and CDR2 is SYGVKD. Trimming stripped 3 bases from V and 8 bases from J, with 13 bases between. The CDR3 protein is CAISEAGTGEKLFF. The CDR3 nucleotides read TGTGCCATCAGTGAAGCAGGTACCGGAGAAAAACTGTTTTTT.

The chain links TRBV6-5 to TRBJ2-1; 7 bases line up with TRBD1. The CDR3 consists of 14 residues. J lost 10 bases, V lost 0 bases, and 6 bases had no gene match. Germline V gene lookup returns CDR1 MNHEY and CDR2 SVGAGI. CDR3 loop: CASSYSRGQGEQFF. The CDR3 DNA follows: TGTGCCAGCAGTTACTCGAGGGGGCAGGGGGAGCAGTTCTTC.

The J gene is TRBJ1-4, the V gene TRBV30; no clear D. The length of the CDR3 is 11 residues. Trimming took off 3 bases at V and 8 bases at J, with 7 bases between the two ends. From germline, CDR1 is GTSNPN and CDR2 SVGIG (reference sequence). CDR3 loop: CAWRGGEKLFF. In DNA, the CDR3 is TGTGCCTGGAGGGGCGGGGAAAAACTGTTTTTT.